This T cell receptor (beta chain) was captured by sequencing in a study of response to subunit inactivated influenza vaccine. This clonotype has a handful of counts. What it binds is unknown. TCRdb re-analysed the RT-PCR reads in MiXCR, keeping a single row per CDR3 protein. The sample comprises approximately 530,000 distinct CDR3 sequences, 7.5% to 8.5% of which are singletons, and 10% to 15% rests with the top ten. The study, taken as a whole, reports: New T cells are recruited in small numbers by each seasonal influenza vaccination, according to the authors' suggestion.

There are 16 residues in the CDR3. V lost 0 bases and J lost 2, with 15 bases in between. Per the germline V gene, CDR1 is SGHRS and CDR2 is YFSETQ. The V gene is TRBV5-1, the J gene TRBJ2-7; D possibly corresponds to TRBD1 (5 bases). The sequenced sample was PBMCs from blood, obtained 23 months after vaccination. This receptor was identified in a man aged 50-75 years who received an inactivated influenza vaccine. CDR3 protein: CASSLVSTGATYEQYF. The CDR3 coding sequence is TGCGCCAGCAGCTTGGTCAGCACAGGCGCTACCTACGAGCAGTACTTC. Full variable domain (missing parts from reference TRBV5-1 and TRBJ2-7): KAGVTQTPRYLIKTRGQQVTLSCSPISGHRSVSWYQQTPGQGLQFLFEYFSETQRNKGNFPGRFSGRQFSNSRSEMNVSTLELGDSALYLCASSLVSTGATYEQYFGPGTRLTVT.